The entry below describes one T cell receptor beta chain. The antigen this receptor binds is unknown. The sample holds no much larger clone one base away, and base qualities are not on file. The data are from a study of T cell responses to AZD1222 COVID-19 vaccine (dated by TCRdb to the early 2020s). Study-level background: A total of 230 or so trial participants underwent TCR sequencing, of whom about 200 received two doses of AZD1222 and 26 received two doses of the MenACWY control vaccine. Enrollment into the trials was organized by age into subgroups of 18-55, 56-69 and 70-plus years, and those subgroups contained 148, 28 and 57 TCR-sequenced participants, respectively. Study-wide conclusions, independent of this receptor: In the small 56-69-year group, the increase in depth fell short of significance, most likely because of low power. A significant rise in spike-specific TCR breadth and depth was observed after two AZD1222 doses relative to day 0 and relative to MenACWY recipients. Only five or six AZD1222 recipients were SARS-CoV-2 seropositive at baseline, limiting conclusions about previously exposed vaccinees. The whole spike protein was spanned by vaccine-associated CD4 TCRs, and dominant responses were seen in regions 160-218 and 743-854. Participants were mostly white British and included more females than males, and it was suggested by the authors that clonal diversity may have been underestimated. Because no samples from the day 14 peak response were available, repertoires could be characterized only after the peak T cell response. Nearly half of unique spike-specific TCRs reportedly recognized epitopes outside regions mutated in the B.1.351 and B.1.1.7 variants.

Clipping removes 5 bases from V and 7 bases from J, with 12 as the unmatched junction base count. The CDR3 covers 15 residues, taking in both the cysteine and the phenylalanine. Of all the DNA, just the CDR3 is kept, 45 bases in frame from base 1. The germline V gene encodes CDR1 MDHEN and CDR2 SYDVKM. What this sample's time point label stands for: about 28 days (+/-7) after the second vaccine dose. Because spike-specific TCR depth and breadth did not differ between the two schedules, AZD1222 recipients who got a second dose at roughly 4 weeks were pooled with those who got a second dose at roughly 12 weeks. Samples from vaccinated people were obtained from the UK trials COV001 and COV002, which included a single-blind randomized controlled phase 2/3 trial of AZD1222 (ChAdOx1 nCoV-19) in healthy adults. For TCRbeta chain sequencing, PBMC samples were collected from trial participants at day 0 and at day 28 after the second dose.

The CDR3 regions of human TCRbeta chains were analyzed by immunosequencing. The original pipeline was this. Repertoire TCRs were matched against a reference library of SARS-CoV-2-specific TCRs generated with the MIRA antigen-specificity platform. Breadth meant the fraction of unique TCRs that were SARS-CoV-2-associated, whereas depth meant the fraction of total T cells that were SARS-CoV-2-associated. Using the MIRA data, each spike-specific TCR was assigned both to the spike region to which the TCR was reactive and to a CD4 or CD8 class. Log10-transformed breadth and depth values were compared by one-way ANOVA with Sidak's multiple comparisons tests. TCRdb holds this immuneACCESS table with in-frame rearrangements only. Some clones are missing; in checked studies, unresolved V genes explain under half, and the rest has no known cause. V and J calls plus clone size are reproduced from that table; the DNA served to infer D and trimming. Here the sample has approximately 77,000 clones; 92% occur a single time. The ten largest clones represent approximately 4.5% of the sample.

Sequences were derived from peripheral blood, sampled 28 days after the second AZD1222 dose. This TCR came from an adult who received the AZD1222 COVID-19 vaccine. The chain couples TRBV28 to TRBJ2-3, and 7 junction bases match TRBD2. The nucleotide sequence reads as follows: TGTGCCAGCAGTCTGCCGGGACTACCGAGCTATACGCAGTATTTT. The translation is CASSLPGLPSYTQYF.